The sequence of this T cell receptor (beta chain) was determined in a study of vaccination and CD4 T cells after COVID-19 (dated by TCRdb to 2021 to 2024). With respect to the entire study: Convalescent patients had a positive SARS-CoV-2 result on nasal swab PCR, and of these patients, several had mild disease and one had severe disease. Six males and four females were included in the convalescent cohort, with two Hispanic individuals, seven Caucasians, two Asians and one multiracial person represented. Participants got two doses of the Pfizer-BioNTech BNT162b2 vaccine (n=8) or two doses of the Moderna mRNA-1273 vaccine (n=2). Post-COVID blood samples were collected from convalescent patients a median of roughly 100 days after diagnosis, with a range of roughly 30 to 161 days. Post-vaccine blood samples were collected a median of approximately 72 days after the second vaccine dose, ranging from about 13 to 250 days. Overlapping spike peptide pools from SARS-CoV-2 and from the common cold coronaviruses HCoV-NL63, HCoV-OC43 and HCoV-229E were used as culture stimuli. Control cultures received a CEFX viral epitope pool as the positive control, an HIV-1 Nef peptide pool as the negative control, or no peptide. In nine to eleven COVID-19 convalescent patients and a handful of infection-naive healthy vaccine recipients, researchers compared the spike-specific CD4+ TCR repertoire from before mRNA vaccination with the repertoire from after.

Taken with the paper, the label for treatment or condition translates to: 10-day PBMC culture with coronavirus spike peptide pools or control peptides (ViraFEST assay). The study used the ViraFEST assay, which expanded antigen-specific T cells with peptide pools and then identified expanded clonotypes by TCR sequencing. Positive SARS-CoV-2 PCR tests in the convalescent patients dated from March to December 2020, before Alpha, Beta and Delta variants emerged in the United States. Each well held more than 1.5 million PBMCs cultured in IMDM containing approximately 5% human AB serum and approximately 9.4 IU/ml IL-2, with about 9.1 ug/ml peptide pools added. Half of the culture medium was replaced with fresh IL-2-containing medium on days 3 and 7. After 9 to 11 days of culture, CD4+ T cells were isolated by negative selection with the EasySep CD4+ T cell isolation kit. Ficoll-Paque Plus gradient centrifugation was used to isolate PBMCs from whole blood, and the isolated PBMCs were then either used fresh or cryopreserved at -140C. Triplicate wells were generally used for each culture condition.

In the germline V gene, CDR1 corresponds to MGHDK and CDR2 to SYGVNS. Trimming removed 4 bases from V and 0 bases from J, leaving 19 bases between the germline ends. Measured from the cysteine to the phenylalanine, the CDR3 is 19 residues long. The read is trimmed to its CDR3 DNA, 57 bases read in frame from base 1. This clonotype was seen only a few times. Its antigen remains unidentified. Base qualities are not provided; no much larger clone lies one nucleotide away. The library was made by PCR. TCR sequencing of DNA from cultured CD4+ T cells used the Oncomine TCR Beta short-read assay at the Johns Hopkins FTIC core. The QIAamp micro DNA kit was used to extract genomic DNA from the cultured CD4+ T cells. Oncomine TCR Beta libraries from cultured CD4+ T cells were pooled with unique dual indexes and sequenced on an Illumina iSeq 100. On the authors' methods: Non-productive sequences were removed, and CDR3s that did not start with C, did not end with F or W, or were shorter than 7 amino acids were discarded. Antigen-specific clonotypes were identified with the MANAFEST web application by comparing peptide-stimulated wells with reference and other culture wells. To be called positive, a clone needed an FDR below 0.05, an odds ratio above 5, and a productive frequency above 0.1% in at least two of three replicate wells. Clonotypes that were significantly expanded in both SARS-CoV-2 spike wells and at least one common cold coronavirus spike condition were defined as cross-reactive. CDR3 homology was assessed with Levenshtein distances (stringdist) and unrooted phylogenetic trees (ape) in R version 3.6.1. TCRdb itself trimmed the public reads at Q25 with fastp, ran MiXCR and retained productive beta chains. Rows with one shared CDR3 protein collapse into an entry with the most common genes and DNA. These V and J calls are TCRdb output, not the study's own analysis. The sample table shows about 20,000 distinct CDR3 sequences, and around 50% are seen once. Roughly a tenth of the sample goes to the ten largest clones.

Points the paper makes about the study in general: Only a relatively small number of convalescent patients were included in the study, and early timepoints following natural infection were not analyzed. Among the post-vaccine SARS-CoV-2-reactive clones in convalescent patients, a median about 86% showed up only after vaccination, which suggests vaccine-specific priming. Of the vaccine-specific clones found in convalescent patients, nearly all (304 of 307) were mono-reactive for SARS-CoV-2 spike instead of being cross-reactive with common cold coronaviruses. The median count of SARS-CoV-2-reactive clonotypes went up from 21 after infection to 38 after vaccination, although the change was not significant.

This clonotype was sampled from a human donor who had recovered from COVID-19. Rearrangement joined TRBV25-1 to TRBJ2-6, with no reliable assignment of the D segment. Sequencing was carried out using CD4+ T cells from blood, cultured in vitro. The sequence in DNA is TGTGCCAGCAGTGTCAATACCGGCCCCCTCTTCTCTGGGGCCAACGTCCTGACTTTC. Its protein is CASSVNTGPLFSGANVLTF.